Shown below are 6 T cell receptor beta chains from a single sample sequenced in a study of regulatory and conventional T cells in RAG deficiency. Regulatory T cells were sorted from blood as CD4+ CD25-high CD127-low cells. TCRdb's table, derived via immunoSEQ multiplex PCR, lists solely in-frame clones and lacks some. The profile covers under 20,000 clones, with over 80% appearing a single time and approximately 1.4% taken by the ten largest. These data were also filed under a second study, of regulatory T cells. This second study says: The PCR used 52 TRBV and 13 TRBJ primers.

Sequencing was carried out using Tregs sorted from blood. Receptor source: a human donor in good health.

This chain joins TRBV5-1 and TRBJ2-5, with D unclear. The CDR3 is 14 amino acids. Trimming took 7 bases from V and 3 from J, leaving 16 bases between them. Per the germline V gene, CDR1 is SGHRS and CDR2 is YFSETQ. Here the CDR3 DNA reads TGCGCCAGCGCCCCCTTTAGGGTTGAAGAGACCCAGTACTTC. Amino acids: CASAPFRVEETQYF.

The chain carries TRBV2 and TRBJ1-5, with D uncertain. The germline V gene has CDR1 SNHLY and CDR2 FYNNEI. The CDR3 totals 13 residues. Trimming removed 5 bases at V and 6 bases at J, with 11 bases between. CDR3 coding DNA: TGTGCCAGCAGTAGGACCCGAAGTCAGCCCCAGCATTTT. This gives the protein CASSRTRSQPQHF.

V is TRBV5-1 and J is TRBJ2-5; 8 bases align to TRBD1. This CDR3 comprises 15 residues. Germline V gene data show CDR1 as SGHRS and CDR2 as YFSETQ. Trimming took 0 bases from V and 5 from J; bases not matched to a gene: 6. The CDR3 spells CASSLGGQAAETQYF. The DNA for the CDR3 is TGCGCCAGCAGCTTGGGGGGACAGGCCGCGGAGACCCAGTACTTC.

The chain has TRBV7-6 and TRBJ2-2; 9 bases align to TRBD1. This CDR3 has 17 residues. Germline V lookup: CDR1 SGHVS, CDR2 FNYEAQ. V trimming: 2 bases; J trimming: 5 bases; junction bases outside the gene matches: 9. The CDR3 DNA reads as TGTGCCAGCAGCTTATTGGGACAGGGAGGTTTTACCGGGGAGCTGTTTTTT. Its protein is CASSLLGQGGFTGELFF.

The chain employs TRBV5-1 and TRBJ1-2; D might be TRBD1 (6 bases). V gave up 4 bases and J gave up 3 bases, with 19 bases separating them. CDR1 is SGHRS, CDR2 YFSETQ, per germline. The CDR3 is 16 residues long. The CDR3 reads CASSPGGGGDYYGYTF. The CDR3 nucleotides are TGCGCCAGCAGCCCGGGCGGAGGGGGGGATTACTATGGCTACACCTTC.

This clone is a singleton in its sample. The chain couples TRBV2 to TRBJ1-1; no firm D call. This CDR3 contains 12 residues. With 0 bases removed from V and 1 base from J, the gap between germline ends came to 0 bases. Looked up from germline, CDR1 is SNHLY and CDR2 is FYNNEI. CDR3 sequence reads: CASSEANTEAFF. CDR3 DNA sequence: TGTGCCAGCAGTGAAGCGAACACTGAAGCTTTCTTT.